These 8 T cell receptor beta chains were all obtained from the same sample, sequenced in a study of PD-L1 blockade in urothelial cancer. TCRdb's copy holds only in-frame clones and misses some; the assay was immunoSEQ multiplex PCR. The sample comprises 71,000 or so clones, about 88% of which are singletons, and around 3.4% rests with the top ten. The sample here was PBMCs, taken around atezolizumab (anti-PD-L1) treatment. The receptors stem from a man aged 60-69 years with urothelial cancer.

This clone occurred once. The V gene is TRBV11-2, the J gene TRBJ2-3; 7 bases align to TRBD2. The CDR3 covers 16 residues. V dropped 5 bases and J dropped 2; count of bases not matched to a gene: 10. Germline loops: CDR1 SGHAT, CDR2 FQNNGV. Here the CDR3 DNA reads TGTGCCAGCAGCCCCGGTCTAGCGGTGGACACAGATACGCAGTATTTT. Amino acids: CASSPGLAVDTDTQYF.

The chain carries TRBV5-1 and TRBJ2-5; D is possibly TRBD1 (5 bases). CDR1 and CDR2 (germline): SGHRS, YFSETQ. The V and J ends lost 1 base and 5 bases respectively, with 15 bases between them. The CDR3 spans 15 residues. The chain's CDR3 is CASSLWQGLPETQYF. CDR3 coding DNA: TGCGCCAGCAGCTTGTGGCAGGGCCTTCCGGAGACCCAGTACTTC. The full variable domain, completed using reference TRBV5-1 and TRBJ2-5, is KAGVTQTPRYLIKTRGQQVTLSCSPISGHRSVSWYQQTPGQGLQFLFEYFSETQRNKGNFPGRFSGRQFSNSRSEMNVSTLELGDSALYLCASSLWQGLPETQYFGPGTRLLVL.

This chain uses TRBV10-1 with TRBJ1-5; perhaps TRBD1 as D (6 bases). Germline CDR1 is WNHNN and CDR2 is SYGVQD (reference sequence). The CDR3 totals 13 residues. V lost 8 bases and J 7 bases, leaving 15 bases between the germline ends. Here the CDR3 DNA reads TGCGCCAGCTCTAGGGGGATAGGGCAGCCCCAGCATTTT. It translates to CASSRGIGQPQHF.

The chain has TRBV29-1 and TRBJ2-7; D is perhaps TRBD2 (5 bases). Germline V gene lookup returns CDR1 SQVTM and CDR2 ANQGSEA. The CDR3 sequence is 14 residues long. The V end was cut by 6 bases, the J end by 0 bases, with 15 bases between. The CDR3 reads CSVGRGPSSYEQYF. In DNA form, the CDR3 reads TGCAGCGTAGGTAGAGGGCCCAGCTCCTACGAGCAGTACTTC.

CDR3 in amino acids: CATSRTGLETQYF. The CDR3 bases are TGTGCCACCAGCAGAACAGGGTTAGAGACCCAGTACTTC. The V and J genes are TRBV15 and TRBJ2-5; perhaps TRBD1 as D (6 bases). In germline, CDR1 is LNHNV, CDR2 YYDKDF (reference sequence). The CDR3 consists of 13 residues. V dropped 2 bases and J dropped 4 bases, with 8 bases sitting between them.

V and J are TRBV10-3 and TRBJ1-1; D is perhaps TRBD1 (6 bases). CDR3 length: 14 amino acids. CDR1 is ENHRY and CDR2 is SYGVKD in the germline V gene. Between the trimmed V and J ends, which lost 0 bases and 4 bases, there was a span of 9 bases. The CDR3 loop is CAISESQGSTEAFF. CDR3 DNA: TGTGCCATCAGTGAGTCCCAGGGGAGCACTGAAGCTTTCTTT.

This chain uses TRBV4-3 with TRBJ2-2; possible D gene TRBD2, 6 bases. V dropped 0 bases and J dropped 4 bases, with 12 bases sitting between them. This CDR3 is built from 16 residues. The germline CDR1 and CDR2 sequences are LGHNA and YSLEER. Here the CDR3 DNA reads TGCGCCAGCAGCCAAGATACGGGAGTCGGCACCGGGGAGCTGTTTTTT. Translated: CASSQDTGVGTGELFF.

V and J are TRBV5-4 and TRBJ2-3; unclear D gene. Germline V gives CDR1 SGHNT, CDR2 YYREEE (reference sequence). The CDR3 covers 15 residues. V lost 0 bases, J lost 2 bases, and 10 bases lay in between. For the CDR3, the DNA is TGTGCCAGCAGCTTGGCCCAGCGAGCCACAGATACGCAGTATTTT. This translates into CASSLAQRATDTQYF.